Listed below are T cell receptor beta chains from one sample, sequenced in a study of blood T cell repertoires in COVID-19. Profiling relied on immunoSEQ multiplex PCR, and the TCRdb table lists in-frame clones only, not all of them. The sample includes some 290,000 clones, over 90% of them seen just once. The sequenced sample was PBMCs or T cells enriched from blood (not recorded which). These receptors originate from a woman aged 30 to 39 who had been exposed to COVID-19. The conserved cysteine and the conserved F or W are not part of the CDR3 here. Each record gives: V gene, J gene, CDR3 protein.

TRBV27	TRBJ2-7	ASSPRLWGAYEQY
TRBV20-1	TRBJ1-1	SARDGGKAF
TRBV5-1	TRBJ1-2	ASSPDRGTRDGYT
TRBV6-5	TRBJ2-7	ASSYRAGDTYEQY
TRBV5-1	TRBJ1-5	ASSLQGNNQPQH
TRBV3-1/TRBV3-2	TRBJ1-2	ASSQVNRGGYT
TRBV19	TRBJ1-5	ASSNRVGQAYQPQH
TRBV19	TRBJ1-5	ASSIGSGSNQPQH
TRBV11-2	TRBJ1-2	ASRSSGVYGYT
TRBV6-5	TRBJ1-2	ASTPGTGSGYT
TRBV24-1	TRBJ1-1	ATRSSGREYTEAF
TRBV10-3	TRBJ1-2	AISEDRNYGYT
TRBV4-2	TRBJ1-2	ASSQRAGESYGYT
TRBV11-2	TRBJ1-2	ASSSTLGIYGYT
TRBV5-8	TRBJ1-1	ASSLAGGLEAF
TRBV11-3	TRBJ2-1	ASSFSGGAHNEQF
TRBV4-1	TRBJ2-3	ASSQVRGTDTQY
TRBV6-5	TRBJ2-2	ASRPLAGGPGELF
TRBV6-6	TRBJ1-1	ASRRGQLNTEAF
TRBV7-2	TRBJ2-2	ASSLDPGGGATGELF
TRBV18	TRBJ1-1	ASSPQQGAFAEAF
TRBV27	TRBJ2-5	ASSSEGEAQY
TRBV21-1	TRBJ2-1	ASSKATVTYNEQF
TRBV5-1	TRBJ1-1	ASSRGQRNTEAF
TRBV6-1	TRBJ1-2	ASSERGLVTNYGYT
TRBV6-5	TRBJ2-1	ASSILVSSYNEQF
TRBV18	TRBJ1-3	ASSPRGLTSGNTIY
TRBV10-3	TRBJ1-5	AISDNRGGNQPQH
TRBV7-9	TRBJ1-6	ASSFEGVSPLH
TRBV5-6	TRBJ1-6	ASSLGRAFYNSPLH
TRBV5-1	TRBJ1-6	ASSLTGQADSPLH
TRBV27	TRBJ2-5	ASSNRAETQY
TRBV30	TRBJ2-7	ACVGTGSYEQY
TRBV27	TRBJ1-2	ASSLSSLGGEDGYT
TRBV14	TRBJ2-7	ASSSNYEQY
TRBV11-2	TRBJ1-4	ASSLGAGGREKLF
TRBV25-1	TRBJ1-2	ASSVYRGLDYGYT
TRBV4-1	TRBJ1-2	ASSPVGRGYGYT
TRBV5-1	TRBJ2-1	ASSLFGHNEQF
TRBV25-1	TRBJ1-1	ASSESGQGWGTEAF
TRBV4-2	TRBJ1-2	ASSQGTGVRYGYT
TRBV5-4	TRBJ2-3	ASTRTSGQGAGGAQY
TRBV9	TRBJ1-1	ASSLQGKWDTEAF
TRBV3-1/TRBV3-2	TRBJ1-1	ASSRGSGSDTEAF
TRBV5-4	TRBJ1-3	ASSPGTASGNTIY
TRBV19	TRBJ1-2	ASSANGINYGYT
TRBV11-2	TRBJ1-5	ASSLDPDQPQH
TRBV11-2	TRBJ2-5	ASSWAMTGQETQY
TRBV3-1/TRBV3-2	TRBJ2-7	ASSETGLAGAKGQY
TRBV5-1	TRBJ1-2	ASSLGWGDYGYT
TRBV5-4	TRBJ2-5	ASSLPWEASSAQY